A single sample is the source of the 9 T cell receptor beta chains below, sequenced in a study of cytomegalovirus exposure and HLA in healthy donors. Measured with immunoSEQ multiplex PCR; TCRdb has only the in-frame clones, and not every one. The repertoire consists of 200,000 or so clones, with 65% to 90% occurring once and the leading ten covering around an eighth. The specimen was PBMCs. The receptor source for this set is a young woman in good health and CMV-seropositive.

V is TRBV7-9 and J is TRBJ1-3, with D tentatively TRBD1 (5 bases). The CDR3 has 14 amino acids. Germline V gene lookup returns CDR1 SEHNR and CDR2 FQNEAQ (reference sequence). The V end was cut by 2 bases, the J end by 0 bases, with 5 bases between. CDR3 sequence: CASSLQGSGNTIYF. CDR3 DNA: TGTGCCAGCAGCTTACAGGGCTCTGGAAACACCATATATTTT.

The genes are TRBV19 and TRBJ2-1, with TRBD2 matching 10 bases. Germline assignment: CDR1 LNHDA and CDR2 SQIVND (reference sequence). The junction had 3 bases not matched to a gene; V was cut back by 6 bases and J by 7 bases. This CDR3 is 13 amino acids long. CDR3 loop: CASRSGRVNEQFF. The CDR3 DNA is TGTGCCAGTAGGAGCGGGAGGGTGAATGAGCAGTTCTTC.

The chain combines TRBV28 with TRBJ2-7, with D possibly matching TRBD1 (5 bases). The V end lost 5 bases, the J end lost 3 bases, and 14 bases lay between the germline ends. CDR3 length: 14 residues. The germline gives CDR1 MDHEN, CDR2 SYDVKM. The CDR3 region is CASSRQTLRYEQYF. The CDR3 nucleotides are TGTGCCAGCAGTCGACAGACCCTGCGCTACGAGCAGTACTTC. The full variable domain, completed using reference TRBV28 and TRBJ2-7, is DVKVTQSSRYLVKRTGEKVFLECVQDMDHENMFWYRQDPGLGLRLIYFSYDVKMKEKGDIPEGYSVSREKKERFSLILESASTNQTSMYLCASSRQTLRYEQYFGPGTRLTVT.

V gene TRBV27 combines with J gene TRBJ2-6, with a tentative D call TRBD1 (6 bases). Per the germline V gene, CDR1 is MNHEY and CDR2 is SMNVEV (reference sequence). The CDR3 length is 17 residues. V gave up 3 bases and J gave up 6 bases, with 18 bases separating them. The DNA of the CDR3 is TGTGCCAGCAGTTTTCGACAGGTGGTAACAGAGGCCAACGTCCTGACTTTC. It codes for CASSFRQVVTEANVLTF.

For the CDR3, the DNA is TGTGCCAGCAGCCACATTAGCGGGAGGCTCGTGGGGTATGAGCAGTTCTTC. It yields the protein CASSHISGRLVGYEQFF. The V call is TRBV4-2, the J call TRBJ2-1; 10 nucleotides align to TRBD2. CDR3 length: 17 residues. Trimming took 3 bases from V and 8 from J; bases not matched to a gene: 13. The germline V gene has CDR1 LGHNA and CDR2 YNFKEQ.

V is TRBV10-3 and J is TRBJ1-5; 10 bases fit TRBD1. The CDR3 has 16 residues. Germline V gene data show CDR1 as ENHRY and CDR2 as SYGVKD. V lost 3 bases to trimming and J lost 6 bases; unmatched junction nucleotides: 8. The CDR3 DNA is TGTGCCATCAGTGAACCGGGGGGACAGGGGACTCAGCCCCAGCATTTT. Its protein is CAISEPGGQGTQPQHF.

The chain uses TRBV6-1 and TRBJ1-2; D gene ambiguous. Germline values: CDR1 MNHNS, CDR2 SASEGT. The CDR3 is made up of 15 amino acids. The V gene lost 6 bases and the J gene lost 3 bases, with 17 bases spanning the gap. The CDR3 loop is CASRPPWSPYYGYTF. CDR3 DNA sequence: TGTGCCAGCAGGCCCCCTTGGAGCCCTTACTATGGCTACACCTTC.

In its sample, this clone was seen once. V usage is TRBV9 and J usage is TRBJ1-3; no definite D call. This CDR3 is built from 14 residues. V was pared by 1 base and J by 8 bases, with 13 bases between. Germline V gene lookup returns CDR1 SGDLS and CDR2 YYNGEE. The CDR3 region has the DNA TGTGCCAGCAGCGTAACGGTATTGGGAGACACCATATATTTT. Its protein product is CASSVTVLGDTIYF.

This rearrangement joins TRBV13 to TRBJ2-3; 10 nucleotides agree with TRBD2. J gave up 8 bases and V 0 bases, and 11 bases lay outside the gene matches. The CDR3 length is 17 residues. Germline loops: CDR1 PRHDT, CDR2 FYEKMQ (reference sequence). The CDR3 nucleotides are TGTGCCAGCAGCTTAGGCCATCTAGCGGGAGATGATGGTACGCAGTATTTT. Translation: CASSLGHLAGDDGTQYF. The whole variable domain, remainder taken from reference TRBV13 and TRBJ2-3, is AAGVIQSPRHLIKEKRETATLKCYPIPRHDTVYWYQQGPGQDPQFLISFYEKMQSDKGSIPDRFSAQQFSDYHSELNMSSLELGDSALYFCASSLGHLAGDDGTQYFGPGTRLTVL.